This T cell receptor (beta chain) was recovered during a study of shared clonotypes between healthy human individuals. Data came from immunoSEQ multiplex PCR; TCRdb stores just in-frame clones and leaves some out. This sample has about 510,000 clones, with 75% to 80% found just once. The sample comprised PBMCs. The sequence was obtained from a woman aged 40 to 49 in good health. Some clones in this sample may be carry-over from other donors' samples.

The CDR3: CSVGQGNMYYEQYF. DNA of the CDR3: TGCAGCGTTGGACAGGGAAATATGTACTACGAGCAGTACTTC. The chain joins TRBV29-1 to TRBJ2-7; 7 bases map to TRBD1. The CDR3 covers 14 residues. Germline lookup yields CDR1 SQVTM and CDR2 ANQGSEA. The J segment lost 3 bases and the V segment lost 4 bases, leaving 9 bases of the junction unmatched.